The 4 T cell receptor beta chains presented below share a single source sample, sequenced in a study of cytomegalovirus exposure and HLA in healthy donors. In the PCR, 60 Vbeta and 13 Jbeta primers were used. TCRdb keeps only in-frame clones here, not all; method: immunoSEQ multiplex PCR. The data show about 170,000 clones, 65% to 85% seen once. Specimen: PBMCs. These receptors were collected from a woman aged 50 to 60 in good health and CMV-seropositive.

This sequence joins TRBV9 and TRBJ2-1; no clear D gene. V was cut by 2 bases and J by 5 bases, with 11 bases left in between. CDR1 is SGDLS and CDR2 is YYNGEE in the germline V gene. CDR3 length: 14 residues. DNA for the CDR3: TGTGCCAGCAGCGTTGGGCAGTCAAACAATGAGCAGTTCTTC. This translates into CASSVGQSNNEQFF. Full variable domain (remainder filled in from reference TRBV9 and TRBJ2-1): DSGVTQTPKHLITATGQRVTLRCSPRSGDLSVYWYQQSLDQGLQFLIQYYNGEERAKGNILERFSAQQFPDLHSELNLSSLELGDSALYFCASSVGQSNNEQFFGPGTRLTVL.

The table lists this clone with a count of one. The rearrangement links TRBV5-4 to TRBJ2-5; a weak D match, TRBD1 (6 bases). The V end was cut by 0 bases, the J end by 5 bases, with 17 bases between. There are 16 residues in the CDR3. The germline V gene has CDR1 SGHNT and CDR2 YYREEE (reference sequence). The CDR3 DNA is TGTGCCAGCAGCTTGGGGGGGCAGGGGATGGGGGAGACCCAGTACTTC. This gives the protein CASSLGGQGMGETQYF. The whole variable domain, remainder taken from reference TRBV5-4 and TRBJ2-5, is ETGVTQSPTHLIKTRGQQVTLRCSSQSGHNTVSWYQQALGQGPQFIFQYYREEENGRGNFPPRFSGLQFPNYSSELNVNALELDDSALYLCASSLGGQGMGETQYFGPGTRLLVL.

The CDR3 DNA is TGTGCCACCGATGGGGGGGCGAACCCCAATGAGCAGTTCTTC. Its protein product is CATDGGANPNEQFF. This sequence joins TRBV15 and TRBJ2-1; D is possibly TRBD2 (7 bases). Trimming cost V 8 bases and J 6 bases, with 17 bases left between them. The CDR3 is made up of 14 amino acids. Germline V gene data show CDR1 as LNHNV and CDR2 as YYDKDF (reference sequence).

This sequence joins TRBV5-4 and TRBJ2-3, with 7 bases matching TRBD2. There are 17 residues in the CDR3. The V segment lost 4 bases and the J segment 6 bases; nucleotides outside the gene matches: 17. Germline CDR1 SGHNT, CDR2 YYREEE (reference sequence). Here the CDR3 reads CASSRNWAGAVSDTQYF. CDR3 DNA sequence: TGTGCCAGCAGCCGAAACTGGGCGGGAGCAGTTTCGGATACGCAGTATTTT.